The 15 T cell receptor beta chains below come from one sample, sequenced in a study of T cell changes during pregnancy in multiple sclerosis (dated by TCRdb to between 2018 and 2021). Library preparation was by the immunoSEQ multiplex PCR assay. TCRdb's version of the immuneACCESS table is confined to in-frame rearrangements and falls short of the full clone set. An unresolved V gene accounts for under half of the shortfall where checked; the remainder is of unknown origin. For this sample there are over 80,000 clones; 80% to 95% appear just once. The ten largest clones represent 1.3% to 1.5% of the sample. Sequenced here: peripheral blood, sampled in the third trimester of pregnancy. These receptor sequences come from a female donor in good health, enrolled as a control in a pregnancy study.

The chain employs TRBV28 and TRBJ1-4; 8 positions match TRBD1. Trimming at V came to 5 bases and at J to 5 bases, leaving 7 bases not matched to a gene. Per germline, CDR1 MDHEN and CDR2 SYDVKM. The CDR3 runs to 15 residues. Here the CDR3 reads CASSRSGQENEKLFF. CDR3 sequence (DNA): TGTGCCAGCAGTCGCTCGGGACAGGAGAATGAAAAACTGTTTTTT.

This clone is a singleton in its sample. The chain has TRBV28 and TRBJ2-7; D is possibly TRBD1 (5 bases). Germline V gives CDR1 MDHEN, CDR2 SYDVKM. The CDR3 covers 12 residues. V lost 5 bases to trimming and J lost 4 bases, with 9 bases between them. The CDR3 loop reads CASSPRAYEQYF. CDR3 DNA: TGTGCCAGCAGTCCCAGGGCGTACGAGCAGTACTTC.

The rearrangement joins TRBV10-3 to TRBJ2-1; 11 bases fit TRBD1. Trimming took 10 bases from V and 8 from J; bases not matched to a gene: 7. This CDR3 spans 13 amino acids. Germline values: CDR1 ENHRY, CDR2 SYGVKD. The CDR3 protein is CATRTGGLDEQFF. The CDR3 nucleotides are TGTGCCACCAGGACAGGGGGCTTGGATGAGCAGTTCTTC.

The rearrangement joins TRBV28 to TRBJ1-1, with 7 bases matching TRBD1. J lost 4 bases, V lost 2 bases, and 7 bases had no gene match. This CDR3 has 15 residues. The V gene's germline CDR1 is MDHEN and CDR2 SYDVKM. The CDR3 coding sequence is TGTGCCAGCAGTTTAGCGGGACAGCTGAGCACTGAAGCTTTCTTT. As protein: CASSLAGQLSTEAFF.

The J gene is TRBJ2-7, the V gene TRBV4-1; D might be TRBD2 (6 bases). The CDR3 totals 15 residues. V was trimmed by 5 bases and J by 0 bases, leaving 14 bases between them. CDR1 and CDR2 (germline): MGHRA, YSYEKL. The CDR3 here is CASSAGTLASYEQYF. The CDR3 DNA reads as TGCGCCAGCAGCGCAGGGACTCTCGCCTCCTACGAGCAGTACTTC.

The chain joins TRBV6-1 to TRBJ1-1, with TRBD1 identical over 7 bases. With 5 bases clipped from V and 11 bases from J, the junction kept 14 bases outside the gene matches. The CDR3 extends over 14 amino acids. Germline CDR1 is MNHNS and CDR2 is SASEGT. CDR3 sequence: CASSFTGTVTSAFF. CDR3 coding DNA: TGTGCCAGCAGTTTCACCGGGACAGTCACTAGCGCTTTCTTT.

V gene TRBV5-1 combines with J gene TRBJ2-1; D remains unclear. CDR1 and CDR2 from the germline V gene are SGHRS and YFSETQ. V dropped 0 bases and J dropped 8 bases, with 9 bases sitting between them. The CDR3 runs 13 residues. CDR3 amino acids: CASSLGLVDEQFF. In DNA, the CDR3 is TGCGCCAGCAGCTTGGGATTGGTAGATGAGCAGTTCTTC.

This chain uses TRBV5-1 with TRBJ2-2; maybe TRBD1 (6 bases). CDR1 is SGHRS and CDR2 is YFSETQ in the germline V gene. The CDR3 sequence is 14 residues long. Between the trimmed V and J ends, which lost 2 bases and 4 bases, there was a span of 9 bases. The CDR3 coding sequence is TGCGCCAGCAGCTTTCAAGGGGGCACCGGGGAGCTGTTTTTT. As protein: CASSFQGGTGELFF.

The genes are TRBV18 and TRBJ1-2; 9 positions match TRBD1. After removal of 2 bases from V and 8 bases from J, the junction contained 6 bases not matched to a gene. This CDR3 spans 14 amino acids. Per germline, CDR1 KGHSH and CDR2 LQKENI. Here the CDR3 DNA reads TGTGCCAGCTCACCAGGGACAGGGAAGGACGGCTACACCTTC. Amino acid sequence: CASSPGTGKDGYTF.

The V call is TRBV18, the J call TRBJ2-5, with 7 nucleotides matching TRBD1. Trimming cost V 2 bases and J 3 bases; bases outside gene matches: 12. CDR3 size: 17 residues. CDR1 KGHSH and CDR2 LQKENI come from the germline V gene. The CDR3 DNA reads as TGTGCCAGCTCACCAGGAAACCCGAGGACAGGAAAAGAGACCCAGTACTTC. It is translated as CASSPGNPRTGKETQYF.

The V and J genes are TRBV25-1 and TRBJ1-1; no definite D call. The V end lost 5 bases, the J end lost 0 bases, and 13 bases lay between the germline ends. Germline CDR1 and CDR2: MGHDK and SYGVNS. This CDR3 has 15 residues. The CDR3 reads CASSSHSALNTEAFF. The CDR3, as DNA: TGTGCCAGCAGTTCCCACTCCGCGCTGAACACTGAAGCTTTCTTT.

The chain has TRBV28 and TRBJ1-2; D is uncertain. Trimming shortened V by 5 bases and J by 8 bases, and 12 bases separated the two germline ends. The CDR3 consists of 12 residues. Germline-derived CDR1 and CDR2 are MDHEN and SYDVKM. The CDR3 nucleotides read TGTGCCAGCAGTGTGGCACAGAAAGGCTACACCTTC. This codes for CASSVAQKGYTF.

The chain carries TRBV5-5 and TRBJ1-5; D is possibly TRBD1 (6 bases). The germline V and J ends were trimmed by 2 bases and 5 bases, with 8 bases remaining between them. There are 13 residues in the CDR3. Germline CDR1 is SGHKS and CDR2 is YYEKEE (reference sequence). CDR3 DNA sequence: TGTGCCAGCAGCTTACAGGGCGATCAGCCCCAGCATTTT. It is translated as CASSLQGDQPQHF.

The chain employs TRBV5-1 and TRBJ1-1, with 10 bases fitting TRBD1. V shed 7 bases and J 0 bases; nucleotides not matched to a gene: 6. This CDR3 is built from 15 residues. Germline V gene sequence: CDR1 SGHRS, CDR2 YFSETQ. The CDR3 DNA sequence: TGCGCCAGCTCGGACAGGGGGGACCTGAACACTGAAGCTTTCTTT. It translates to CASSDRGDLNTEAFF.

The V gene is TRBV25-1, the J gene TRBJ2-1; 7 positions match TRBD2. Germline V CDR1 and CDR2: MGHDK, SYGVNS. The CDR3 runs 13 residues. V shed 3 bases and J 9 bases; nucleotides not matched to a gene: 5. CDR3 protein: CASSERPSGEQFF. CDR3 nucleotide sequence: TGTGCCAGCAGTGAGCGCCCTAGCGGTGAGCAGTTCTTC.